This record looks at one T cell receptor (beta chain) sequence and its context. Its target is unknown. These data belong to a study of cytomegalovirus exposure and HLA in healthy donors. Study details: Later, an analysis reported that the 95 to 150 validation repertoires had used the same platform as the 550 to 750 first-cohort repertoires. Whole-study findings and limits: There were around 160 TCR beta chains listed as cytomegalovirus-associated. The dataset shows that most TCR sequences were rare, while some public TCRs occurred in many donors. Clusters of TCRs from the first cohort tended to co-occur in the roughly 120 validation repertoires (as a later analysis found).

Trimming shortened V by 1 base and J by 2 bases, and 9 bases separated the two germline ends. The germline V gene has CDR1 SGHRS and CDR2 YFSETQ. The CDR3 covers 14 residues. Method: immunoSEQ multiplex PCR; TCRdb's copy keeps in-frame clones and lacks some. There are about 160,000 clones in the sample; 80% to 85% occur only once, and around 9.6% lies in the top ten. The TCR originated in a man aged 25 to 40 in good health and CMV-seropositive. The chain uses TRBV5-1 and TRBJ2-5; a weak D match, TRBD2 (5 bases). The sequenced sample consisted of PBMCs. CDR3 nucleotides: TGCGCCAGCAGCTTGAATACGGGGCAAGAGACCCAGTACTTC. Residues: CASSLNTGQETQYF.